This is a list of T cell receptor beta chains from one sample in a study of beta chain features in type 1 diabetes. The method was immunoSEQ multiplex PCR; TCRdb's version includes in-frame clones alone and lacks a portion of them. The sample lists about 150,000 clones, approximately 8% seen once, with 0.94% in the top ten. The sample was central memory CD4+ T cells from blood. The receptors stem from a woman in her thirties or forties with type 1 diabetes. The CDR3 runs from the conserved cysteine through the conserved F or W. The D gene is left open where the match is weak.

CASSSILATTDTQYF,TRBJ2-3,TRBV5-1,-
CASSFDGIYGYTF,TRBJ1-2,TRBV7-9,-
CASSQAMALGETQYF,TRBJ2-5,TRBV7-9,-
CASSLEGGNYGYTF,TRBJ1-2,TRBV5-1,-
CASSTHPGQINYGYTF,TRBJ1-2,TRBV5-1,TRBD1
CASSTGLAGVTGELFF,TRBJ2-2,TRBV7-3,TRBD2
CASSPGTGYIGYTF,TRBJ1-2,TRBV5-1,TRBD1
CASIRGLYGGYTF,TRBJ1-2,TRBV28,-
CASSLGGLDTDTQYF,TRBJ2-3,TRBV11-2,TRBD2
CAWSTQGNTEAFF,TRBJ1-1,TRBV30,-